These T cell receptor beta chains were read from a single sample in a study of regulatory T cells in long-lasting Graves disease. TCRdb reanalysed the multiplex PCR reads using MiXCR and keeps one entry per CDR3 protein. The sample has some 500,000 distinct CDR3 sequences, about 13% seen once. These same data were also listed under a study on T cells in Graves' hyperthyroidism and ophthalmopathy.

Source: peripheral blood mononuclear cells (PBMCs), taken at new diagnosis, from a patient treated with antithyroid drugs. Every receptor here comes from a man aged 25-45 years with Graves disease. Both conserved end residues are part of each CDR3. D genes are given only for firm matches. Clone size is not always given. Where it is, it says once, few, many or a class for expanded clones.

D gene: .
J gene: TRBJ2-5
clone size: .
CDR3 length: 19
V gene: TRBV5-1
CDR3 protein: CASNLQPDKRLDFKETQYF
CDR3 DNA: TGTGCCAGCAATCTACAACCCGATAAAAGGTTGGATTTCAAAGAGACCCAGTACTTC

D gene: TRBD2
J gene: TRBJ2-3
clone size: few
CDR3 length: 15
V gene: TRBV25-1
CDR3 protein: CASSGSAGRADTQYF
CDR3 DNA: TGTGCCAGCAGTGGATCGGCAGGGAGGGCAGATACGCAGTATTTT

D gene: .
J gene: TRBJ1-6
clone size: few
CDR3 length: 14
V gene: TRBV11-2
CDR3 protein: CASSLGQINSPLHF
CDR3 DNA: TGTGCCAGCAGCTTAGGACAGATCAATTCACCCCTCCACTTT

D gene: .
J gene: TRBJ1-2
clone size: many
CDR3 length: 12
V gene: TRBV2
CDR3 protein: CANRLEGHGYTF
CDR3 DNA: TGTGCCAACAGGTTAGAGGGACATGGCTACACCTTC

D gene: .
J gene: TRBJ2-5
clone size: many
CDR3 length: 13
V gene: TRBV20-1
CDR3 protein: CSAHYPGQETQYF
CDR3 DNA: TGCAGTGCCCATTACCCGGGGCAAGAGACCCAGTACTTC

D gene: .
J gene: TRBJ1-2
clone size: few
CDR3 length: 15
V gene: TRBV18
CDR3 protein: CASSPLESATYGYTF
CDR3 DNA: TGTGCCAGCTCACCTTTGGAGTCAGCCACCTATGGCTACACCTTC

D gene: .
J gene: TRBJ2-7
clone size: few
CDR3 length: 14
V gene: TRBV4-1
CDR3 protein: CASRRGRADLRQYF
CDR3 DNA: TGCGCCAGCAGACGAGGACGTGCGGACCTCAGACAGTACTTC

D gene: .
J gene: TRBJ1-1
clone size: many
CDR3 length: 12
V gene: TRBV29-1
CDR3 protein: CSARDFDTEAFF
CDR3 DNA: TGCAGCGCACGGGACTTCGACACTGAAGCTTTCTTT

D gene: .
J gene: TRBJ2-3
clone size: .
CDR3 length: 16
V gene: TRBV18
CDR3 protein: CASSPSRRQSTDTQYF
CDR3 DNA: TGTGCCAGCTCTCCCTCTCGGAGACAGAGCACAGATACGCAGTATTTT

D gene: TRBD1
J gene: TRBJ1-2
clone size: .
CDR3 length: 15
V gene: TRBV3-1
CDR3 protein: CASSTPLRQGGGYTF
CDR3 DNA: TGTGCCAGCAGCACCCCTCTGAGACAGGGAGGTGGCTACACCTTC

D gene: .
J gene: TRBJ2-7
clone size: .
CDR3 length: 12
V gene: TRBV4-1
CDR3 protein: CASSQMGNEQYF
CDR3 DNA: TGCGCCAGCAGCCAAATGGGGAACGAGCAGTACTTC

D gene: TRBD2
J gene: TRBJ2-1
clone size: .
CDR3 length: 16
V gene: TRBV6-2/TRBV6-3
CDR3 protein: CASSEGYSGLYNEQFF
CDR3 DNA: TGTGCCAGCAGTGAAGGGTATAGCGGGCTATACAATGAGCAGTTCTTC

D gene: .
J gene: TRBJ2-5
clone size: many
CDR3 length: 12
V gene: TRBV15
CDR3 protein: CATMGSEETQYF
CDR3 DNA: TGTGCCACCATGGGGAGTGAAGAGACCCAGTACTTC

D gene: .
J gene: TRBJ2-7
clone size: many
CDR3 length: 14
V gene: TRBV20-1
CDR3 protein: CSARAVSSSYEQYF
CDR3 DNA: TGCAGTGCTAGGGCTGTTTCCAGCTCCTACGAGCAGTACTTC

D gene: TRBD1
J gene: TRBJ2-3
clone size: .
CDR3 length: 13
V gene: TRBV20-1
CDR3 protein: CSVSGQGSDTQYF
CDR3 DNA: TGCAGTGTCTCGGGACAGGGTTCCGATACGCAGTATTTT

D gene: .
J gene: TRBJ2-7
clone size: many
CDR3 length: 17
V gene: TRBV11-2
CDR3 protein: CASSLLVGAVNSYEQYF
CDR3 DNA: TGTGCCAGCAGCTTACTAGTGGGGGCGGTAAACTCCTACGAGCAGTACTTC

D gene: .
J gene: TRBJ2-7
clone size: .
CDR3 length: 13
V gene: TRBV4-1
CDR3 protein: CASGGTHSYEQYF
CDR3 DNA: TGCGCCAGCGGCGGGACCCACTCCTACGAGCAGTACTTC